The 27 T cell receptor beta chains given below trace back to one sample, sequenced in a study of T cell responses to AZD1222 COVID-19 vaccine. Sequencing was performed with immunoSEQ multiplex PCR; in TCRdb, only in-frame clones are kept and a portion is missing. The sample has roughly 26,000 clones, about 88% seen once. The source material was peripheral blood, sampled 28 days after the second AZD1222 dose. Receptor source: an adult who received the AZD1222 COVID-19 vaccine.

The chain links TRBV28 to TRBJ1-1, with 8 bases identical to TRBD1. J lost 9 bases, V lost 6 bases, and 6 bases had no gene match. The CDR3 consists of 12 residues. The germline V gene encodes CDR1 MDHEN and CDR2 SYDVKM. CDR3 in amino acids: CASRGPGGQAFF. The CDR3 DNA reads as TGTGCCAGCAGGGGTCCAGGGGGCCAAGCTTTCTTT.

The sample holds a few counts of this clone. The chain couples TRBV29-1 to TRBJ2-1; 9 bases map to TRBD1. Germline V gives CDR1 SQVTM, CDR2 ANQGSEA. The CDR3 has 13 amino acids. J gave up 1 base and V 7 bases, and 2 bases lay outside the gene matches. CDR3 bases: TGCAGCGCCGACAGGGGGTCCTACAATGAGCAGTTCTTC. It encodes CSADRGSYNEQFF.

This chain joins TRBV30 and TRBJ1-5; D is possibly TRBD1 (6 bases). Trimming left V 3 bases short and J 5 bases short, with 14 bases between. Germline V gene sequence: CDR1 GTSNPN, CDR2 SVGIG (reference sequence). The CDR3 has 14 amino acids. The CDR3: CAWSHGGQDQPQHF. The CDR3 DNA reads TGTGCCTGGAGCCATGGGGGGCAGGATCAGCCCCAGCATTTT.

This clone was seen only once. The chain has TRBV19 and TRBJ2-6; D is uncertain. CDR1 is LNHDA and CDR2 is SQIVND in the germline V gene (reference sequence). Deletions cut 3 bases from V and 2 bases from J, with 8 bases between. This CDR3 is built from 15 residues. The CDR3 DNA reads as TGTGCCAGTAGTATGCATAGAGCTGGGGCCAACGTCCTGACTTTC. Translated: CASSMHRAGANVLTF.

The genes are TRBV4-3 and TRBJ1-2, with 12 bases fitting TRBD1. The V segment lost 3 bases and the J segment 8 bases; nucleotides outside the gene matches: 10. In germline, CDR1 is LGHNA, CDR2 YSLEER. CDR3 length: 16 amino acids. The CDR3 region has the DNA TGCGCCAGCAGCCAGGGGACAGGGGGCCTCATTGGCGGCTACACCTTC. This translates into CASSQGTGGLIGGYTF.

The J gene is TRBJ2-5, the V gene TRBV7-2, with 7 nucleotides matching TRBD1. Germline trimming cut 0 bases from V and 4 bases from J; bases unmatched to any gene: 5. Germline values: CDR1 SGHTA, CDR2 FQGNSA. The CDR3 length is 15 residues. The CDR3 DNA follows: TGTGCCAGCAGCTTAGCTGTCAGGGGGAGAGAGACCCAGTACTTC. This codes for CASSLAVRGRETQYF.

The V and J genes are TRBV10-3 and TRBJ1-6, with TRBD1 matching over 7 bases. V was pared by 3 bases and J by 3 bases, with 5 bases of the junction left unmatched. Germline V gene sequence: CDR1 ENHRY, CDR2 SYGVKD. The CDR3 runs 16 residues. CDR3 sequence: CAISDVGGIYNSPLHF. The CDR3 DNA sequence: TGTGCCATCAGTGACGTAGGGGGCATCTATAATTCACCCCTCCACTTT.

J is TRBJ2-2 and V is TRBV6-1; D ambiguous. V lost 3 bases and J lost 8, with 4 bases in between. Germline CDR1 and CDR2: MNHNS and SASEGT. This CDR3 has 11 amino acids. For the CDR3, the DNA is TGTGCCAGCAGTGAGGTTGGGGAGCTGTTTTTT. Amino acid sequence: CASSEVGELFF.

The chain employs TRBV19 and TRBJ2-1; 10 bases are a match to TRBD1. Trimming took 5 bases from V and 6 from J; bases not matched to a gene: 7. Germline lookup yields CDR1 LNHDA and CDR2 SQIVND (reference sequence). The CDR3 is 15 amino acids. The CDR3 protein is CASSYSGTGVNEQFF. The CDR3 bases are TGTGCCAGTAGTTATTCCGGGACAGGGGTCAATGAGCAGTTCTTC.

This chain joins TRBV3-1 (or the pseudogene TRBV3-2) and TRBJ1-1; no clear D. CDR3 length: 13 amino acids. Between the trimmed V and J ends, which lost 1 base and 3 bases, there was a span of 6 bases. Germline V gives CDR1 LGHDT, CDR2 YNNKEL (reference sequence). The DNA of the CDR3 is TGTGCCAGCAGCCAAGTGAAATACACTGAAGCTTTCTTT. Protein sequence: CASSQVKYTEAFF.

This sequence joins TRBV19 and TRBJ2-7; 9 bases are a match to TRBD1. Germline CDR1 LNHDA, CDR2 SQIVND (reference sequence). The V gene end was trimmed by 7 bases and the J gene end by 2 bases; junction bases not matched to a gene: 3. The CDR3 runs to 13 residues. This chain's CDR3 is CASTGTGTYEQYF. The DNA for the CDR3 is TGTGCCAGTACTGGGACAGGGACCTACGAGCAGTACTTC.

This chain links TRBV5-4 with TRBJ1-6; the match to TRBD1 covers 7 bases. With V trimmed by 0 bases and J by 9 bases, 6 bases remained unmatched. The CDR3 runs to 15 residues. Germline V gene sequence: CDR1 SGHNT, CDR2 YYREEE (reference sequence). The CDR3 sequence is CASSLAAGGSSPLHF. The DNA for the CDR3 is TGTGCCAGCAGCTTGGCGGCAGGGGGAAGTTCACCCCTCCACTTT.

V is TRBV13 and J is TRBJ1-6; D call uncertain. This CDR3 has 14 amino acids. V dropped 3 bases and J dropped 9 bases, with 12 bases sitting between them. Germline CDR1 reads PRHDT; CDR2 reads FYEKMQ (reference sequence). The CDR3, as DNA: TGTGCCAGCAGCTTTACCGCGCCTGGTTCACCCCTCCACTTT. Its translation is CASSFTAPGSPLHF.

The chain links TRBV28 to TRBJ1-5, with 8 bases lining up with TRBD1. The CDR3 has 14 amino acids. V lost 2 bases to trimming and J lost 5 bases; unmatched junction nucleotides: 2. In germline, CDR1 is MDHEN, CDR2 SYDVKM. Here the CDR3 DNA reads TGTGCCAGCAGTTTAAGGACAGGGTATCAGCCCCAGCATTTT. Translation gives CASSLRTGYQPQHF.

The J gene is TRBJ2-5, the V gene TRBV5-1; no definite D call. The germline CDR1 and CDR2 sequences are SGHRS and YFSETQ. V was pared by 0 bases and J by 5 bases, with 11 bases between. CDR3 length: 14 amino acids. The DNA for the CDR3 is TGCGCCAGCAGCTTGGGAGGAAGCTTGGAGACCCAGTACTTC. It encodes CASSLGGSLETQYF.

The CDR3 reads CASSRGGTDTQYF. The CDR3 DNA reads TGTGCCAGCTCACGTGGGGGCACAGATACGCAGTATTTT. V is TRBV18 and J is TRBJ2-3; D unclear. From germline, CDR1 is KGHSH and CDR2 LQKENI. Trimming shortened V by 4 bases and J by 1 base, and 6 bases separated the two germline ends. This CDR3 has 13 residues. The full variable domain, its missing parts supplied by reference TRBV18 and TRBJ2-3, is NAGVMQNPRHLVRRRGQEARLRCSPMKGHSHVYWYRQLPEEGLKFMVYLQKENIIDESGMPKERFSAEFPKEGPSILRIQQVVRGDSAAYFCASSRGGTDTQYFGPGTRLTVL.

As for this clone: A read error may account for a junction end that differs from germline. This chain uses TRBV3-1 (or the pseudogene TRBV3-2) with TRBJ1-2, with D unresolved. The CDR3 is 12 amino acids. Germline loops: CDR1 LGHDT, CDR2 YNNKEL (reference sequence). The CDR3: CASSGRRQPFLF. CDR3 nucleotide sequence: TGTGCCAGCAGCGGCCGACGGCAGCCGTTCCTCTTC.

CDR3 sequence: CASSPLNMALGNTEAFF. The DNA of the CDR3 is TGTGCCAGCTCACCACTCAACATGGCCTTAGGGAACACTGAAGCTTTCTTT. This chain links TRBV18 with TRBJ1-1; no definite D call. Germline CDR1 KGHSH, CDR2 LQKENI. This CDR3 is 17 amino acids long. Trimming cost V 1 base and J 1 base, with 16 bases left between them.

This clone appeared a few times. V usage is TRBV5-1 and J usage is TRBJ2-1; 7 bases are a match to TRBD2. The length of the CDR3 is 14 residues. Unmatched junction bases numbered 9, after V lost 4 bases and J lost 8 bases. Germline CDR1 SGHRS, CDR2 YFSETQ. As DNA, the CDR3 is TGCGCCAGCAGCCCGCAGACTAGCTCCGATGAGCAGTTCTTC. Translated, it gives CASSPQTSSDEQFF.

The chain has TRBV7-2 and TRBJ2-2; the D gene is possibly TRBD2 (5 bases). V lost 7 bases to trimming and J lost 4 bases, with 16 bases between them. This CDR3 spans 15 amino acids. Germline loops: CDR1 SGHTA, CDR2 FQGNSA. The CDR3 spells CASIITEGITGELFF. The CDR3 nucleotides are TGTGCCAGCATCATCACTGAGGGAATCACCGGGGAGCTGTTTTTT.

The gene calls are TRBV7-2 and TRBJ1-2, with D possibly TRBD1 on 5 matching bases. V was shortened by 0 bases and J by 7 bases, with 12 bases between the two germline ends. CDR3 length equals 14 residues. Looked up from germline, CDR1 is SGHTA and CDR2 is FQGNSA. CDR3 amino acids: CASSLASDRGGYTF. CDR3 in DNA: TGTGCCAGCAGCTTAGCTTCCGACAGAGGTGGCTACACCTTC.

This chain uses TRBV14 with TRBJ2-7; TRBD1 might be the D (6 bases). Germline CDR1 reads SGHDN; CDR2 reads FVKESK. The V gene lost 1 base and the J gene lost 4 bases, with 14 bases spanning the gap. This CDR3 spans 15 amino acids. CDR3 sequence (DNA): TGTGCCAGCAGCCAAGTTCCTGGACAGCCTTACGAGCAGTACTTC. The encoded protein is CASSQVPGQPYEQYF.

The rearrangement joins TRBV4-3 to TRBJ2-7, with D perhaps TRBD2 (5 bases). The CDR3 extends over 14 amino acids. V was clipped by 4 bases and J by 0 bases, with 10 bases between them. Germline V lookup: CDR1 LGHNA, CDR2 YSLEER. The CDR3 DNA reads as TGCGCCAGCAGCCCGGACTGGAACTCCTACGAGCAGTACTTC. Its protein product is CASSPDWNSYEQYF.

The CDR3 DNA follows: TGTGCTAGTGCCGACTGGGGAGGGAGCGCCCCAGATACGCAGTATTTT. Encoded protein: CASADWGGSAPDTQYF. V and J are TRBV12-5 and TRBJ2-3, with TRBD2 matching over 7 bases. Germline values: CDR1 LGHNT, CDR2 FRNRAP. CDR3 length: 16 amino acids. With V trimmed by 7 bases and J by 4 bases, 14 bases remained unmatched.

The chain links TRBV24-1 to TRBJ2-7; 8 positions agree with TRBD1. V lost 12 bases and J lost 6; bases outside the gene matches: 15. This CDR3 comprises 14 residues. CDR1 and CDR2 (germline): KGHDR, SFDVKD. In nucleotides, the CDR3 is TGTGCCGGCGTCGACAGGGGAAAAACCTCCGAGCAGTACTTC. It encodes CAGVDRGKTSEQYF.

V gene TRBV19 combines with J gene TRBJ2-7, with 11 bases fitting TRBD1. V lost 3 bases and J lost 4; bases outside the gene matches: 5. The CDR3 has 15 amino acids. The germline CDR1 and CDR2 sequences are LNHDA and SQIVND (reference sequence). CDR3 nucleotides: TGTGCCAGTAGTATGGGGACAGGGGGGTCTTACGAGCAGTACTTC. Amino acids: CASSMGTGGSYEQYF.

There are a few counts of this clone. This chain uses TRBV4-3 with TRBJ1-6; D gene ambiguous. Germline V gene sequence: CDR1 LGHNA, CDR2 YSLEER. The V and J ends lost 0 bases and 6 bases respectively, with 12 bases between them. This CDR3 is 16 amino acids long. The chain's CDR3 is CASSQDLGGPNSPLHF. In nucleotides, the CDR3 is TGCGCCAGCAGCCAAGATCTTGGAGGGCCTAATTCACCCCTCCACTTT.